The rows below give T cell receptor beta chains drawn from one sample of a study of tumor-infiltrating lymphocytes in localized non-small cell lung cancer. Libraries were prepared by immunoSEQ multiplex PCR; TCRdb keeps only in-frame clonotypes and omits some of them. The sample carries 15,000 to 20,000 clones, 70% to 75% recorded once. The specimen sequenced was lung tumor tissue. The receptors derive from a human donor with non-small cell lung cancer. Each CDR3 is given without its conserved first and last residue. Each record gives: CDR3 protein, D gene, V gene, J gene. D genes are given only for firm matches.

cdr3_aa: ASIQRTGGNTEAF; d_call: TRBD1; v_call: TRBV6-6; j_call: TRBJ1-1
cdr3_aa: SVGDSRNSPLH; d_call: .; v_call: TRBV29-1; j_call: TRBJ1-6
cdr3_aa: ASSGGSGNTIY; d_call: .; v_call: TRBV2; j_call: TRBJ1-3
cdr3_aa: ASSLDVRTDNQPQH; d_call: .; v_call: TRBV7-6; j_call: TRBJ1-5
cdr3_aa: ASSLGTGNGYT; d_call: .; v_call: TRBV5-6; j_call: TRBJ1-2
cdr3_aa: ASSPSTQMNTETF; d_call: .; v_call: TRBV18; j_call: TRBJ1-1
cdr3_aa: SVPRQGGTYEQY; d_call: .; v_call: TRBV29-1; j_call: TRBJ2-7
cdr3_aa: ASSYGGGHYEQY; d_call: .; v_call: TRBV6-5; j_call: TRBJ2-7
cdr3_aa: ASSLGEGMNYGYT; d_call: .; v_call: TRBV11-2; j_call: TRBJ1-2
cdr3_aa: ASSSTISEREVYF; d_call: TRBD2; v_call: TRBV5-1; j_call: TRBJ2-1
cdr3_aa: ASSRPSGNEQF; d_call: TRBD2; v_call: TRBV4-2; j_call: TRBJ2-1
cdr3_aa: ASSLGPHRDGQETQY; d_call: .; v_call: TRBV5-6; j_call: TRBJ2-5
cdr3_aa: ASSGTGSGRGDTQY; d_call: TRBD2; v_call: TRBV9; j_call: TRBJ2-3
cdr3_aa: ATLNGGLIGELF; d_call: .; v_call: TRBV10-3; j_call: TRBJ2-2
cdr3_aa: ASSLWSHYEQY; d_call: .; v_call: TRBV28; j_call: TRBJ2-7
cdr3_aa: ASMYGDSSYNEQF; d_call: TRBD1; v_call: TRBV6-5; j_call: TRBJ2-1